This T cell receptor (beta chain) comes out of a study of control samples from healthy donors and cancer patients. Trimming stripped 2 bases from V and 10 bases from J, with 15 bases between. From germline, CDR1 is SEHNR and CDR2 FQNEAQ (reference sequence). CDR3 length: 14 amino acids. Some clones are missing from TCRdb's copy, which holds only in-frame ones; the method was immunoSEQ multiplex PCR. The data hold 60,000 to 80,000 clones, with roughly 87% observed a single time. The rearrangement uses TRBV7-9 and TRBJ2-1, with D hard to call. The receptor's source is a woman in her fifties or sixties in good health. Sequencing was done on a sample of blood. The CDR3 sequence is CASSLWDRASEQFF. In DNA, the CDR3 is TGTGCCAGCAGCTTATGGGATCGAGCCTCGGAGCAGTTCTTC.